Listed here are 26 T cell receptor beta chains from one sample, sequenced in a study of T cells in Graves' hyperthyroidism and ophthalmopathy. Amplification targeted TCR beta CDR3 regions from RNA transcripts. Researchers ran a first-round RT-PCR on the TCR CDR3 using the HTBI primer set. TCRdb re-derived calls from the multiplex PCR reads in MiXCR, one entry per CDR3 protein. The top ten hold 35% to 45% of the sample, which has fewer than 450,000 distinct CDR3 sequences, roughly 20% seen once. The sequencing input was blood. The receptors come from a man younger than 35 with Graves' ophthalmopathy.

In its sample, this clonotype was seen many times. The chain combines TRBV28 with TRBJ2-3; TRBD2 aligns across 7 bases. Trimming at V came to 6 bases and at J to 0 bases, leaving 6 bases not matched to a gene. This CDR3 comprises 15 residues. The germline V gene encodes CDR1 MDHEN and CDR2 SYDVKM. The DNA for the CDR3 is TGTGCCAGCAGAGCGGGGTACTCTAGCACAGATACGCAGTATTTT. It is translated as CASRAGYSSTDTQYF. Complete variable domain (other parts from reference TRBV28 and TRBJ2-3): DVKVTQSSRYLVKRTGEKVFLECVQDMDHENMFWYRQDPGLGLRLIYFSYDVKMKEKGDIPEGYSVSREKKERFSLILESASTNQTSMYLCASRAGYSSTDTQYFGPGTRLTVL.

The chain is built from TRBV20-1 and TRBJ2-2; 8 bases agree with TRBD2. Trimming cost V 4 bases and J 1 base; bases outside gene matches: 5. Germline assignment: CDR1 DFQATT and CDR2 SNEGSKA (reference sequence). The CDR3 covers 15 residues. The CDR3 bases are TGCAGTGCTACCCCCGGGACTAGGAACACCGGGGAGCTGTTTTTT. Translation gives CSATPGTRNTGELFF.

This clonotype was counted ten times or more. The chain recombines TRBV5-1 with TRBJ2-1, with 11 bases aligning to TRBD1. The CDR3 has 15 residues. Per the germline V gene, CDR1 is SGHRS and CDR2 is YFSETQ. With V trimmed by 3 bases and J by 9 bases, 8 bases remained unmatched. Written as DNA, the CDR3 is TGCGCCAGCAGCTCGAACCGGGACAGGGGGGCTGAGCAGTTCTTC. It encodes CASSSNRDRGAEQFF. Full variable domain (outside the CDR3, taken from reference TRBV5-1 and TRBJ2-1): KAGVTQTPRYLIKTRGQQVTLSCSPISGHRSVSWYQQTPGQGLQFLFEYFSETQRNKGNFPGRFSGRQFSNSRSEMNVSTLELGDSALYLCASSSNRDRGAEQFFGPGTRLTVL.

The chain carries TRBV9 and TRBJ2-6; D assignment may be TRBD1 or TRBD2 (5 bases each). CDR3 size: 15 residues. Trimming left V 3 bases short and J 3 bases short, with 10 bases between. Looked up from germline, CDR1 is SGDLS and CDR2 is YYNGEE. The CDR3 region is CASSAGTVGANVLTF. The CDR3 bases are TGTGCCAGCAGCGCCGGGACGGTTGGGGCCAACGTCCTGACTTTC.

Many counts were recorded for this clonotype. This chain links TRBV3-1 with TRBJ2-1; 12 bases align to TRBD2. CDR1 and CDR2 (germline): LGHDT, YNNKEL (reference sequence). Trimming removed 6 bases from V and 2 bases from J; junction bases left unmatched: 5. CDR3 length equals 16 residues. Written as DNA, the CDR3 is TGTGCCAGCAGACTTCTAGCGGGGGGGCCCTACAATGAGCAGTTCTTC. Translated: CASRLLAGGPYNEQFF.

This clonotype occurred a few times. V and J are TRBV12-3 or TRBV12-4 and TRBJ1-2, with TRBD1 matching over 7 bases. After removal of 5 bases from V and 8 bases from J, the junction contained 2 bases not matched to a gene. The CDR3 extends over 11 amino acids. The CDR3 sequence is CASSQTGGYTF. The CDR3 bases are TGTGCCAGCAGTCAGACAGGGGGCTACACCTTC.

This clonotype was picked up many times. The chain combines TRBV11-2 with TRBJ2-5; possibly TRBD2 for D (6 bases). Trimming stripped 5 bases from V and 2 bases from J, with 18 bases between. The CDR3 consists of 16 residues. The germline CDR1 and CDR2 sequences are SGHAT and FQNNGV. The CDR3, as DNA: TGTGCCAGCAGCCCTTTGGGTGGCGGGGCACAAGAGACCCAGTACTTC. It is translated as CASSPLGGGAQETQYF.

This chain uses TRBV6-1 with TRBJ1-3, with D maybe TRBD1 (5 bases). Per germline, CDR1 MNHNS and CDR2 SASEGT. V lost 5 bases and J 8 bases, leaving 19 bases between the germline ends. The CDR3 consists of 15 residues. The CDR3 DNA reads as TGTGCCAGCAGTCCGGAGTGGGGGTTTGGTTACACCATATATTTT. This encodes CASSPEWGFGYTIYF.

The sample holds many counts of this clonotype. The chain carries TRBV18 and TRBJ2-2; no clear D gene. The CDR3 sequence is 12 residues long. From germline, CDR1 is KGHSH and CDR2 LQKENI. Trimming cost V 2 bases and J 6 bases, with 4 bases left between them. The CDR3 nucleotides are TGTGCCAGCTCACCAGAGTCCGGGGAGCTGTTTTTT. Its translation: CASSPESGELFF.

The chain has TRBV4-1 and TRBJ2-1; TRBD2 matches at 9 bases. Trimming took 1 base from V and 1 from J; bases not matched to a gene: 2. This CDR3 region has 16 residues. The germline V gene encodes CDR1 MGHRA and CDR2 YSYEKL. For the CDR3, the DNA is TGCGCCAGCAGCCAAGCCCTAGCGGGGTCCTACAATGAGCAGTTCTTC. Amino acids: CASSQALAGSYNEQFF.

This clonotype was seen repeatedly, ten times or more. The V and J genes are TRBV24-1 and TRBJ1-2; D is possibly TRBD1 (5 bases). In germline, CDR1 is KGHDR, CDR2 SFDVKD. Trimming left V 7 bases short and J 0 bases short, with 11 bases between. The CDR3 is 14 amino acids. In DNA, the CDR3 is TGTGCCACCAGGGGGGACGGATCTAACTATGGCTACACCTTC. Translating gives CATRGDGSNYGYTF.

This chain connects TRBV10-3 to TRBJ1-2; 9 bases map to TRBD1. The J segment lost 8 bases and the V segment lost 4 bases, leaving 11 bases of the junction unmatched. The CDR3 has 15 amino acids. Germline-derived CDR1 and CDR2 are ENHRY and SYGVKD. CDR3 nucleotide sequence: TGTGCCATCAGTGGATTACAGGGGGCCGCCTCGGGCTACACCTTC. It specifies CAISGLQGAASGYTF.

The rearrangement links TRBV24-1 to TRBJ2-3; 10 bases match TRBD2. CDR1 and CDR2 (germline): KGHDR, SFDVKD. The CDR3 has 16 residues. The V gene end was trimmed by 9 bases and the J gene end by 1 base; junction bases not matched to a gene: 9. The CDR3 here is CATAPILAGGTDTQYF. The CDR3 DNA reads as TGTGCCACCGCCCCCATCCTAGCGGGGGGCACAGATACGCAGTATTTT.

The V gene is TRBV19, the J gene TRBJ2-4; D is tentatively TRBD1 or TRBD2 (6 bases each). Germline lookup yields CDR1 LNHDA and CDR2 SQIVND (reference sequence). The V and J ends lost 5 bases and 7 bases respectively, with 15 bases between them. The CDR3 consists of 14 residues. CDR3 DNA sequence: TGTGCCAGTAGTGGTCATCCGGGGGCTAACATTCAGTACTTC. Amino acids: CASSGHPGANIQYF.

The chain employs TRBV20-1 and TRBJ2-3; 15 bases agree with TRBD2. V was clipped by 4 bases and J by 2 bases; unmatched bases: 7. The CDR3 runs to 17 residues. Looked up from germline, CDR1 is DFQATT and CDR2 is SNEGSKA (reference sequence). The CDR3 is CSAIAGLAGGTTDTQYF. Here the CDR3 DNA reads TGCAGTGCTATCGCGGGACTAGCGGGAGGTACCACAGATACGCAGTATTTT.

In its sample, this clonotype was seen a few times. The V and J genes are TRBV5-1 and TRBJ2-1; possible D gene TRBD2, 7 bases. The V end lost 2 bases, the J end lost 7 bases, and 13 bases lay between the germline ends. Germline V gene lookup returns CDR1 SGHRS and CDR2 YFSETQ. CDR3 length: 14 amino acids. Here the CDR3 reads CASSLSQGGNEQFF. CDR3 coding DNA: TGCGCCAGCAGCTTATCACAGGGAGGGAATGAGCAGTTCTTC.

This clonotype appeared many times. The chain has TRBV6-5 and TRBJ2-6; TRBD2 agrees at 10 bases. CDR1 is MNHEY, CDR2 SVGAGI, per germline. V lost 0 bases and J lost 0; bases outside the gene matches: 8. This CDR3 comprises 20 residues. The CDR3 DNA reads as TGTGCCAGCAGTTACTCGAAAATAGCGGGGGGATTCTCTGGGGCCAACGTCCTGACTTTC. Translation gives CASSYSKIAGGFSGANVLTF.

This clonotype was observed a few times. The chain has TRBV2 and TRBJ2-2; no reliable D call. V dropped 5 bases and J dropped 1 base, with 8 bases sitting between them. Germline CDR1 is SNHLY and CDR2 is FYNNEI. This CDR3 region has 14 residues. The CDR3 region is CASSLSWNTGELFF. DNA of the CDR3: TGTGCCAGCAGTTTATCGTGGAACACCGGGGAGCTGTTTTTT. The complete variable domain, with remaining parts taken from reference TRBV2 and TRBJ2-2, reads EPEVTQTPSHQVTQMGQEVILRCVPISNHLYFYWYRQILGQKVEFLVSFYNNEISEKSEIFDDQFSVERPDGSNFTLKIRSTKLEDSAMYFCASSLSWNTGELFFGEGSRLTVL.

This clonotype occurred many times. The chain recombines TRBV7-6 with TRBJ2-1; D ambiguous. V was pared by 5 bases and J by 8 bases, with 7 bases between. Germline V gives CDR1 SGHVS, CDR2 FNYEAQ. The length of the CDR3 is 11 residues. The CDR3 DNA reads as TGTGCCAGCAGCCCAGGTGATGAGCAGTTCTTC. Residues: CASSPGDEQFF.

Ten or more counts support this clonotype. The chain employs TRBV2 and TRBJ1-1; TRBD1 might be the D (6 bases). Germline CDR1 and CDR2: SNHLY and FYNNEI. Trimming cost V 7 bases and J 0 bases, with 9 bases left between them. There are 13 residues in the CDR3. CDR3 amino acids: CASKGGMNTEAFF. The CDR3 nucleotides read TGTGCCAGCAAAGGGGGTATGAACACTGAAGCTTTCTTT.

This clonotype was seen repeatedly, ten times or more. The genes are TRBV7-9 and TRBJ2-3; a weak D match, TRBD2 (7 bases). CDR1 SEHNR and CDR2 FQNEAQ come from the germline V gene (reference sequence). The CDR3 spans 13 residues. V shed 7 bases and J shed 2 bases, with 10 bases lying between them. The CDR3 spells CASNAGATDTQYF. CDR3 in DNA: TGTGCCAGCAATGCGGGGGCCACAGATACGCAGTATTTT. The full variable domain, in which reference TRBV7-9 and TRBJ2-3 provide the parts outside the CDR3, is DTGVSQNPRHKITKRGQNVTFRCDPISEHNRLYWYRQTLGQGPEFLTYFQNEAQLEKSRLLSDRFSAERPKGSFSTLEIQRTEQGDSAMYLCASNAGATDTQYFGPGTRLTVL.

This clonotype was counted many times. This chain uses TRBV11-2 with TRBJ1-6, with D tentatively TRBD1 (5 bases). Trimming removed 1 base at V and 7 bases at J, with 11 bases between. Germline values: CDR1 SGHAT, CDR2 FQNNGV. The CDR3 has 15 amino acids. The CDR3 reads CASSLVGGTNSPLHF. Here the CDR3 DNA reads TGTGCCAGCAGCTTAGTCGGGGGTACCAATTCACCCCTCCACTTT.

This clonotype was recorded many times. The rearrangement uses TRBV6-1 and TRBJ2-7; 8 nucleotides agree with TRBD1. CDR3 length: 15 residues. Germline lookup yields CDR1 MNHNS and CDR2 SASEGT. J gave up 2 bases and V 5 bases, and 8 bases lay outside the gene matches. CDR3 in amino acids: CASSRTGLEAYEQYF. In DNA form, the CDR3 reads TGTGCCAGCAGTCGGACAGGGTTGGAGGCCTACGAGCAGTACTTC.

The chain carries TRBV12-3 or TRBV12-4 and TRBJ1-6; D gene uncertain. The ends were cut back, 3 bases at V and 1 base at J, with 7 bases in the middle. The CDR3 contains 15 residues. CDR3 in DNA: TGTGCCAGCAGTTTGGTGGGGTCCTATAATTCACCCCTCCACTTT. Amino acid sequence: CASSLVGSYNSPLHF.

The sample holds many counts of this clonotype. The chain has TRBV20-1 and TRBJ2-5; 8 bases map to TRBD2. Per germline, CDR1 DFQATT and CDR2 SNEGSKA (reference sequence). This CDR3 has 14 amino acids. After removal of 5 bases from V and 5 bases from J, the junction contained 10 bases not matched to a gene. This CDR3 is CSALAGGELETQYF. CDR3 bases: TGCAGTGCTCTGGCGGGGGGCGAGTTGGAGACCCAGTACTTC.

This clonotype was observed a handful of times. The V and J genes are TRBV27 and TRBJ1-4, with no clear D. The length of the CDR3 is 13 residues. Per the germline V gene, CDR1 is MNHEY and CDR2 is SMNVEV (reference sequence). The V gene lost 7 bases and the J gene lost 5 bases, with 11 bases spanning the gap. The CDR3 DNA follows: TGTGCCAGCACCCGACGTCCCAATGAAAAACTGTTTTTT. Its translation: CASTRRPNEKLFF.